This T cell receptor (beta chain) was retrieved from a study of identical twins. This clonotype showed up many times. Per the germline V gene, CDR1 is SGHDN and CDR2 is FVKESK. The trim removed 8 bases at V and 0 bases at J, leaving 8 bases unmatched. CDR3 length: 16 amino acids. TCRdb passed the 5' RACE reads through MiXCR, listing each CDR3 protein once. This sample yields 510,000 or so distinct CDR3 sequences, of which nearly 15% are seen a single time; roughly 0.44% belongs to the top ten. These data also formed part of another study, on yellow fever vaccine responses in identical twins.

The source material was CD4+ T cells sorted from blood. V usage is TRBV14 and J usage is TRBJ2-7; the match to TRBD2 covers 12 bases. The receptor was derived from a young woman in good health. CDR3 loop: CASAGLAGTSSYEQYF. Written as DNA, the CDR3 is TGTGCCAGCGCCGGACTAGCGGGGACCAGCTCCTACGAGCAGTACTTC.